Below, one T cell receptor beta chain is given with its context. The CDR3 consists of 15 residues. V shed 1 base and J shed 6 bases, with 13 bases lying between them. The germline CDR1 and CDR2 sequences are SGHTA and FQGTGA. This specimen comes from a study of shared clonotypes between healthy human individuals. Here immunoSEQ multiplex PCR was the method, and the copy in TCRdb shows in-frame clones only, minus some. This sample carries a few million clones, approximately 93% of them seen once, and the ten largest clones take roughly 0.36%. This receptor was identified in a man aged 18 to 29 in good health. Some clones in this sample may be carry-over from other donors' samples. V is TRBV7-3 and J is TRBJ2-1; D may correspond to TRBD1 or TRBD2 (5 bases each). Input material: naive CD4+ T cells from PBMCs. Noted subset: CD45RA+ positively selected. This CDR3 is CASSLRDQAGNEQFF. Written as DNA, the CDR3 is TGTGCCAGCAGCTTAAGGGACCAAGCAGGCAATGAGCAGTTCTTC. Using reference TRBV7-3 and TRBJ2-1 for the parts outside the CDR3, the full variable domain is GAGVSQTPSNKVTEKGKYVELRCDPISGHTALYWYRQSLGQGPEFLIYFQGTGAADDSGLPNDRFFAVRPEGSVSTLKIQRTERGDSAVYLCASSLRDQAGNEQFFGPGTRLTVL.